Below, 3 T cell receptor beta chains from the same sample are listed, as sequenced in a study of T cell repertoires in cytomegalovirus infection. No antigen has been identified for these receptors. MiXCR, run by TCRdb on the reads, gives a single entry per CDR3 protein. The sample holds about 830,000 distinct CDR3 sequences, over 25% seen once. The material sequenced was cultured CD8+ T cells from PBMCs, taken from culture after CMV antigen stimulation. The receptor set was obtained from a human donor in good health (CMV status not recorded). Some clones in this sample may be carry-over from other donors' samples.

This clonotype was seen a handful of times. The J gene is TRBJ1-2, the V gene TRBV7-6; no definite D call. The CDR3 loop spans 14 amino acids. CDR1 is SGHVS and CDR2 is FNYEAQ in the germline V gene. Trimming cost V 5 bases and J 5 bases, with 15 bases left between them. The CDR3 spells CASSPPPREYGYTF. Written as DNA, the CDR3 is TGTGCCAGCAGCCCGCCGCCGAGGGAGTATGGCTACACCTTC.

The rearrangement uses TRBV9 and TRBJ1-3; D unresolved. Trimming stripped 3 bases from V and 0 bases from J, with 13 bases between. Germline assignment: CDR1 SGDLS and CDR2 YYNGEE. This CDR3 region has 16 residues. The CDR3: CASSAWEQFSGNTIYF. The CDR3 DNA reads as TGTGCCAGCAGCGCCTGGGAACAGTTCTCTGGAAACACCATATATTTT. Supplemented by reference TRBV9 and TRBJ1-3, the full variable domain reads DSGVTQTPKHLITATGQRVTLRCSPRSGDLSVYWYQQSLDQGLQFLIQYYNGEERAKGNILERFSAQQFPDLHSELNLSSLELGDSALYFCASSAWEQFSGNTIYFGEGSWLTVV.

This clonotype was seen more than once but under ten times. The rearrangement uses TRBV12-3 or TRBV12-4 and TRBJ2-1; no clear D gene. This CDR3 is built from 15 residues. Between the trimmed V and J ends, which lost 3 bases and 1 base, there was a span of 10 bases. In nucleotides, the CDR3 is TGTGCCAGCAGTTTTTCGCCAGCTTCCTACAATGAGCAGTTCTTC. Residues: CASSFSPASYNEQFF.